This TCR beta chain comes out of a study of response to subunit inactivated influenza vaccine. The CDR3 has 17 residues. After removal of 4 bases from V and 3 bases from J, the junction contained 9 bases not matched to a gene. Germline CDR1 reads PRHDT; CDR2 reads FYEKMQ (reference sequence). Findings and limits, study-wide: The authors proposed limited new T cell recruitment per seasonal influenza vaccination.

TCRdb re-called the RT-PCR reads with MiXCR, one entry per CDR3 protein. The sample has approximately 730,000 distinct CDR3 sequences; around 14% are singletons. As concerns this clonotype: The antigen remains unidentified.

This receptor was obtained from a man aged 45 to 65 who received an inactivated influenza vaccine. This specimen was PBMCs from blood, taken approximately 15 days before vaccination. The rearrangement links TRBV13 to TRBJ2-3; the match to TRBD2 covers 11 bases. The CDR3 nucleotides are TGTGCCAGCAGCTCTAGTCGAACTAGCGGGGGAACAGATACGCAGTATTTT. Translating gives CASSSSRTSGGTDTQYF.